This TCR beta chain stems from a study of shared clonotypes between healthy human individuals. Study as a whole: Aged 18 to 49, the donors were a couple of women and a few men.

The data were produced by immunoSEQ multiplex PCR, yet TCRdb's version contains in-frame clones alone and is incomplete. The sample contains some 1 million clones, around four fifths of which appear only once. CDR3 length: 13 amino acids. Germline CDR1 and CDR2: SNHLY and FYNNEI. The J segment lost 4 bases and the V segment lost 7 bases, leaving 3 bases of the junction unmatched. Findings and caveats of the study: Rarefaction indicated that sorted-subset sequencing remained incomplete although depth was large. Read depth was anticipated to influence clonotype sharing among donors. Larger estimated richness was generally recorded for naive subsets relative to memory subsets.

This clone has just a few counts. The antigen is unknown. V gene TRBV2 combines with J gene TRBJ2-2; TRBD1 agrees at 7 bases. The material sequenced was memory CD4+ T cells sorted from blood. Subset here: CD45RA-negative fraction. The receptor was derived from a man aged 18 to 29 in good health. CDR3 sequence reads: CASTRGLTGELFF. CDR3 coding DNA: TGTGCCAGCACGAGGGGGCTCACCGGGGAGCTGTTTTTT.